A single sample gave rise to the 15 T cell receptor beta chains below, sequenced in a study of cytomegalovirus exposure and HLA in healthy donors. The study ran its PCR with 60 Vbeta and 13 Jbeta primers. Produced via immunoSEQ multiplex PCR; TCRdb's table is partial and in-frame only. The table records some 65,000 clones, 62% of them present only once. The sample consisted of PBMCs. The receptor set was obtained from a man younger than 45 in good health and CMV-seronegative.

The chain recombines TRBV7-8 with TRBJ1-5; D ambiguous. V was shortened by 5 bases and J by 4 bases, with 3 bases between the two germline ends. Germline CDR1 SGHVS, CDR2 FQNEAQ. The CDR3 loop spans 11 amino acids. CDR3 coding DNA: TGTGCCAGCAGCCTAAATCAGCCCCAGCATTTT. Translating gives CASSLNQPQHF.

Only a few counts were recorded for this clone. The V and J genes are TRBV2 and TRBJ1-1; 8 bases are a match to TRBD1. Germline assignment: CDR1 SNHLY and CDR2 FYNNEI. CDR3 size: 15 residues. The V and J ends lost 0 bases and 7 bases, in that order; junction bases with no gene match: 7. CDR3 sequence reads: CASSEAGQGAGEAFF. In nucleotides, the CDR3 is TGTGCCAGCAGTGAAGCCGGCCAGGGGGCTGGTGAAGCTTTCTTT.

This chain links TRBV6-5 with TRBJ2-3; D remains ambiguous. Germline V gene lookup returns CDR1 MNHEY and CDR2 SVGAGI. The CDR3 runs 15 residues. V was clipped by 6 bases and J by 9 bases, with 22 bases between them. The CDR3 loop reads CASSPWQATAPTQYF. For the CDR3, the DNA is TGTGCCAGCAGCCCCTGGCAGGCAACGGCCCCAACGCAGTATTTT.

In this sample, this clone turned up once. The chain uses TRBV5-1 and TRBJ1-4, with TRBD1 matching over 9 bases. After removal of 0 bases from V and 7 bases from J, the junction contained 13 bases not matched to a gene. CDR1 and CDR2 from the germline V gene are SGHRS and YFSETQ. The CDR3 covers 18 residues. The CDR3 reads CASSLGVSNRGLGEKLFF. CDR3 in DNA: TGCGCCAGCAGCTTGGGGGTGTCCAACAGGGGGCTCGGTGAAAAACTGTTTTTT.

The chain carries TRBV2 and TRBJ2-7, with 8 bases identical to TRBD2. The ends lost 2 bases at V and 3 bases at J; junction bases unmatched: 3. The CDR3 length is 14 residues. In germline, CDR1 is SNHLY, CDR2 FYNNEI. The CDR3 DNA reads TGTGCCAGCAGTGAACCAGCGGGGGTCTACGAGCAGTACTTC. This encodes CASSEPAGVYEQYF.

This chain connects TRBV7-9 to TRBJ2-7; tentatively, D is TRBD2 (6 bases). CDR3 size: 13 residues. Trimming stripped 5 bases from V and 5 bases from J, with 13 bases between. Per the germline V gene, CDR1 is SEHNR and CDR2 is FQNEAQ (reference sequence). The CDR3 region has the DNA TGTGCCAGCAGCACAGGAGGGAGGCACGAGCAGTACTTC. Encoded protein: CASSTGGRHEQYF. The whole variable domain, remainder taken from reference TRBV7-9 and TRBJ2-7, is DTGVSQNPRHKITKRGQNVTFRCDPISEHNRLYWYRQTLGQGPEFLTYFQNEAQLEKSRLLSDRFSAERPKGSFSTLEIQRTEQGDSAMYLCASSTGGRHEQYFGPGTRLTVT.

Turning to this clone: The junction does not match germline at one end; this may be a read error. The rearrangement links TRBV28 to TRBJ2-5, with 7 bases aligning to TRBD2. CDR1 and CDR2 (germline): MDHEN, SYDVKM. The CDR3 length is 15 residues. The CDR3 bases are TGTGCCAGCAGATTATCTAATCCCGGGGGGAAGACCCAGTACTTC. Amino acids: CASRLSNPGGKTQYF. Full variable domain (remainder filled in from reference TRBV28 and TRBJ2-5): DVKVTQSSRYLVKRTGEKVFLECVQDMDHENMFWYRQDPGLGLRLIYFSYDVKMKEKGDIPEGYSVSREKKERFSLILESASTNQTSMYLCASRLSNPGGKTQYFGPGTRLLVL.

The chain carries TRBV30 and TRBJ2-7; possibly TRBD2 for D (5 bases). Germline V CDR1 and CDR2: GTSNPN, SVGIG (reference sequence). The CDR3 extends over 13 amino acids. With 8 bases removed from V and 3 bases from J, the gap between germline ends came to 17 bases. Written as DNA, the CDR3 is TGTGCCGGAGAAGACTACAACCGCTACGAGCAGTACTTC. Its protein product is CAGEDYNRYEQYF.

This clone was counted between two and nine times. V is TRBV5-6 and J is TRBJ2-1; TRBD2 agrees at 7 bases. V was clipped by 2 bases and J by 10 bases; unmatched bases: 3. This CDR3 has 12 residues. In germline, CDR1 is SGHDT, CDR2 YYEEEE. CDR3 sequence (DNA): TGTGCCAGCAGCTTTCGGGAGGACGAGCAGTTCTTC. This sequence encodes CASSFREDEQFF.

At least ten counts were recorded for this clone. This chain links TRBV19 with TRBJ2-7; D unresolved. The CDR3 contains 12 residues. V was clipped by 4 bases and J by 4 bases, with 8 bases between them. Germline V gives CDR1 LNHDA, CDR2 SQIVND (reference sequence). DNA for the CDR3: TGTGCCAGTAGTACCCAGGATTACGAGCAGTACTTC. Its translation is CASSTQDYEQYF.

The chain has TRBV27 and TRBJ1-2, with D possibly matching TRBD1 (5 bases). CDR3 length equals 14 residues. Germline V lookup: CDR1 MNHEY, CDR2 SMNVEV (reference sequence). The V and J ends lost 3 bases and 2 bases respectively, with 10 bases between them. CDR3 sequence: CASSFSGPNYGYTF. Here the CDR3 DNA reads TGTGCCAGCAGTTTTTCAGGGCCCAACTATGGCTACACCTTC.

V is TRBV30 and J is TRBJ2-3; 8 positions agree with TRBD2. Unmatched junction bases numbered 2, after V lost 0 bases and J lost 3 bases. CDR3 length: 14 amino acids. Per the germline V gene, CDR1 is GTSNPN and CDR2 is SVGIG (reference sequence). The CDR3 coding sequence is TGTGCCTGGAGTGTCACGGGGGGGACAGATACGCAGTATTTT. Translating it yields CAWSVTGGTDTQYF. Drawing the rest from reference TRBV30 and TRBJ2-3, the complete variable domain is SQTIHQWPATLVQPVGSPLSLECTVEGTSNPNLYWYRQAAGRGLQLLFYSVGIGQISSEVPQNLSASRPQDRQFILSSKKLLLSDSGFYLCAWSVTGGTDTQYFGPGTRLTVL.

In this sample, this clone turned up once. This rearrangement joins TRBV4-1 to TRBJ1-2; 8 bases fit TRBD1. The CDR3 loop spans 15 amino acids. The V gene's germline CDR1 is MGHRA and CDR2 YSYEKL. V lost 4 bases and J lost 0; bases outside the gene matches: 4. CDR3 bases: TGCGCCAGCAGCCCCGGGACAGGCACTAACTATGGCTACACCTTC. This gives the protein CASSPGTGTNYGYTF.

This clone was counted a few times. The gene calls are TRBV27 and TRBJ1-6; unclear D gene. The CDR3 extends over 15 amino acids. Trimming removed 3 bases at V and 3 bases at J, with 9 bases between. Germline V lookup: CDR1 MNHEY, CDR2 SMNVEV (reference sequence). Here the CDR3 reads CASSLGRFYNSPLHF. The CDR3 DNA follows: TGTGCCAGCAGTTTGGGCCGGTTCTATAATTCACCCCTCCACTTT.

The J gene is TRBJ1-1, the V gene TRBV6-5; the D is unclear. The CDR3 has 14 residues. Trimming left V 0 bases short and J 2 bases short, with 7 bases between. Germline loops: CDR1 MNHEY, CDR2 SVGAGI. CDR3 nucleotides: TGTGCCAGCAGTTACTCAGAGGGTAACACTGAAGCTTTCTTT. It is translated as CASSYSEGNTEAFF.